Listed here are 26 T cell receptor beta chains from one sample, sequenced in a study of T cell responses to AZD1222 COVID-19 vaccine. TCRdb's copy holds only in-frame clones and misses some; the assay was immunoSEQ multiplex PCR. This sample has over 55,000 clones, with about 83% found just once. Here the sequenced sample was peripheral blood, taken 28 days after the second AZD1222 dose. Source of these receptors: an adult who received the AZD1222 COVID-19 vaccine.

This clone occurred a few times. This chain connects TRBV3-1 (or the pseudogene TRBV3-2) to TRBJ1-1, with 9 bases identical to TRBD1. V lost 3 bases, J lost 1 base, and 6 bases stayed unmatched. From germline, CDR1 is LGHDT and CDR2 YNNKEL (reference sequence). The CDR3 runs to 16 residues. CDR3 loop: CASSHEGTGPNTEAFF. The CDR3 DNA sequence: TGTGCCAGCAGCCACGAGGGGACAGGGCCGAACACTGAAGCTTTCTTT.

J is TRBJ2-7 and V is TRBV27; tentative D call: TRBD2 (6 bases). The CDR3 loop spans 15 amino acids. V was shortened by 5 bases and J by 3 bases, with 17 bases between the two germline ends. Germline CDR1 is MNHEY and CDR2 is SMNVEV (reference sequence). The CDR3 region has the DNA TGTGCCAGCAGTCCCCGGGGAGGCCGATACTACGAGCAGTACTTC. Its translation is CASSPRGGRYYEQYF.

V gene TRBV7-8 combines with J gene TRBJ1-1; 8 bases are a match to TRBD1. V lost 5 bases to trimming and J lost 0 bases; unmatched junction nucleotides: 5. Germline V lookup: CDR1 SGHVS, CDR2 FQNEAQ. This CDR3 region has 15 residues. CDR3 region: CASSTRTGMNTEAFF. CDR3 nucleotides: TGTGCCAGCAGCACGCGGACAGGGATGAACACTGAAGCTTTCTTT. Together with reference TRBV7-8 and TRBJ1-1, the CDR3 gives the full variable domain: GAGVSQSPRYKVAKRGQDVALRCDPISGHVSLFWYQQALGQGPEFLTYFQNEAQLDKSGLPSDRFFAERPEGSVSTLKIQRTQQEDSAVYLCASSTRTGMNTEAFFGQGTRLTVV.

The chain joins TRBV19 to TRBJ1-5; 11 bases agree with TRBD1. The CDR3 totals 15 residues. Germline lookup yields CDR1 LNHDA and CDR2 SQIVND (reference sequence). Germline trimming cut 7 bases from V and 4 bases from J; bases unmatched to any gene: 6. Here the CDR3 reads CASILGTGGNQPQHF. In DNA, the CDR3 is TGTGCCAGTATACTCGGGACAGGGGGTAATCAGCCCCAGCATTTT.

The chain recombines TRBV5-1 with TRBJ1-2; 9 nucleotides line up with TRBD1. This CDR3 has 15 residues. Germline V gives CDR1 SGHRS, CDR2 YFSETQ. Unmatched junction bases numbered 7, after V lost 0 bases and J lost 7 bases. In DNA, the CDR3 is TGCGCCAGCAGCTTGGTGGGACAGGGATCCTCTGGCTACACCTTC. Translated: CASSLVGQGSSGYTF.

The rearrangement links TRBV7-8 to TRBJ1-3, with 10 bases aligning to TRBD1. CDR1 and CDR2 (germline): SGHVS, FQNEAQ. The length of the CDR3 is 21 residues. Unmatched junction bases numbered 18, after V lost 1 base and J lost 3 bases. The CDR3 sequence is CASSLVKFWSRDRGDGNTIYF. The CDR3 DNA follows: TGTGCCAGCAGCTTAGTAAAATTCTGGTCCCGGGACAGGGGTGATGGAAACACCATATATTTT.

The chain carries TRBV6-2 or TRBV6-3 and TRBJ1-1, with 10 bases fitting TRBD1. Germline values: CDR1 MNHEY, CDR2 SVGEGT. This CDR3 region has 13 residues. The ends lost 4 bases at V and 5 bases at J; junction bases unmatched: 1. CDR3 loop: CASSWTGGTEAFF. For the CDR3, the DNA is TGTGCCAGCAGTTGGACAGGGGGAACTGAAGCTTTCTTT.

This clone is a singleton in its sample. The V and J genes are TRBV5-5 and TRBJ1-4; a possible D gene is TRBD1 (6 bases). Per germline, CDR1 SGHKS and CDR2 YYEKEE (reference sequence). V was cut by 4 bases and J by 8 bases, with 12 bases left in between. This CDR3 has 13 amino acids. The CDR3 DNA reads as TGTGCCAGCAGCCGTAAGGGGGGCGAAAAACTGTTTTTT. It translates to CASSRKGGEKLFF.

V and J are TRBV10-3 and TRBJ1-3; D call uncertain. The V and J ends lost 0 bases and 2 bases respectively, with 14 bases between them. Germline values: CDR1 ENHRY, CDR2 SYGVKD. The CDR3 has 17 residues. The CDR3 region is CAISESKARITGNTIYF. The CDR3 DNA follows: TGTGCCATCAGTGAGTCGAAGGCCCGGATAACTGGAAACACCATATATTTT.

The chain uses TRBV7-9 and TRBJ1-1; 9 bases line up with TRBD1. This CDR3 is 13 amino acids long. The J segment lost 10 bases and the V segment lost 5 bases, leaving 8 bases of the junction unmatched. Germline assignment: CDR1 SEHNR and CDR2 FQNEAQ (reference sequence). Here the CDR3 DNA reads TGTGCCAGCAGCACCACAGGGGGCGATGGAGCTTTCTTT. This codes for CASSTTGGDGAFF.

The J gene is TRBJ1-5, the V gene TRBV19, with D possibly being TRBD1 (5 bases). The CDR3 runs 17 residues. V was pared by 1 base and J by 0 bases, with 13 bases between. Germline assignment: CDR1 LNHDA and CDR2 SQIVND (reference sequence). CDR3 DNA: TGTGCCAGTAGTATAGCTTTAAGGGACGTTAGCAATCAGCCCCAGCATTTT. This translates into CASSIALRDVSNQPQHF.

The chain combines TRBV6-4 with TRBJ1-1, with D unclear. Trimming left V 2 bases short and J 1 base short, with 8 bases between. The germline CDR1 and CDR2 sequences are MRHNA and SNTAGT. The CDR3 consists of 14 residues. This CDR3 is CASSDEGGNTEAFF. The CDR3, as DNA: TGTGCCAGCAGTGACGAGGGAGGGAACACTGAAGCTTTCTTT.

J is TRBJ2-3 and V is TRBV3-1 (or the pseudogene TRBV3-2); D uncertain. The CDR3 has 13 amino acids. Trimming shortened V by 0 bases and J by 6 bases, and 7 bases separated the two germline ends. Germline V gene sequence: CDR1 LGHDT, CDR2 YNNKEL (reference sequence). CDR3 in amino acids: CASSQDRPDTQYF. The CDR3 nucleotides are TGTGCCAGCAGCCAAGATCGCCCGGATACGCAGTATTTT.

The genes are TRBV28 and TRBJ1-2, with TRBD1 matching 7 bases. CDR3 size: 15 residues. The germline CDR1 and CDR2 sequences are MDHEN and SYDVKM. V shed 4 bases, J shed 1 base, and the junction held 6 bases outside the gene matches. In DNA form, the CDR3 reads TGTGCCAGCAGTTCAACAGGGGAAGGTAACTATGGCTACACCTTC. Amino acids: CASSSTGEGNYGYTF.

This clone was detected once. The chain's CDR3 is CASSSGQGVDEQYF. For the CDR3, the DNA is TGTGCCAGCAGTTCCGGACAGGGGGTTGACGAGCAGTACTTC. The V call is TRBV27, the J call TRBJ2-7, with TRBD1 matching over 10 bases. Germline V lookup: CDR1 MNHEY, CDR2 SMNVEV (reference sequence). After removal of 4 bases from V and 5 bases from J, the junction contained 5 bases not matched to a gene. The CDR3 covers 14 residues.

The table lists this clone with a few counts. This chain uses TRBV5-5 with TRBJ1-5; D is ambiguous. V was trimmed by 1 base and J by 1 base, leaving 9 bases between them. Germline CDR1 is SGHKS and CDR2 is YYEKEE (reference sequence). The CDR3 sequence is 15 residues long. CDR3 loop: CASSLWVESNQPQHF. The CDR3 DNA reads TGTGCCAGCAGCTTGTGGGTGGAAAGCAATCAGCCCCAGCATTTT.

CDR3 residues: CASSIDQGQWGRTLPQPQHF. Written as DNA, the CDR3 is TGTGCCAGTAGTATAGATCAGGGGCAATGGGGTAGGACACTTCCCCAGCCCCAGCATTTT. The chain combines TRBV19 with TRBJ1-5, with TRBD1 as a possible D gene (6 bases). CDR1 LNHDA and CDR2 SQIVND come from the germline V gene (reference sequence). The CDR3 totals 20 residues. The V gene lost 0 bases and the J gene lost 7 bases, with 28 bases spanning the gap.

This sequence joins TRBV27 and TRBJ1-5; a possible D gene is TRBD1 (5 bases). V shed 8 bases and J shed 6 bases, with 11 bases lying between them. CDR1 is MNHEY and CDR2 is SMNVEV in the germline V gene (reference sequence). The CDR3 contains 12 residues. This CDR3 is CASGDRGQPQHF. The CDR3 DNA sequence: TGTGCCAGCGGAGATAGGGGTCAGCCCCAGCATTTT.

The gene calls are TRBV6-1 and TRBJ2-5; D is unclear. The V end lost 1 base, the J end lost 6 bases, and 9 bases lay between the germline ends. The CDR3 loop spans 13 amino acids. Per germline, CDR1 MNHNS and CDR2 SASEGT. Here the CDR3 reads CASSEGYRKTQYF. The CDR3 nucleotides read TGTGCCAGCAGTGAAGGCTACCGTAAGACCCAGTACTTC.

The sample holds one count of this clone. V usage is TRBV5-8 and J usage is TRBJ1-2; the D is unclear. Trimming stripped 6 bases from V and 7 bases from J, with 19 bases between. Germline V CDR1 and CDR2: SGHTS, YDEGEE. The CDR3 length is 14 residues. CDR3: CASTPGPNDRGYTF. In DNA, the CDR3 is TGTGCCAGCACCCCCGGGCCTAACGATCGTGGCTACACCTTC.

The V gene is TRBV5-4, the J gene TRBJ2-7; D tentatively reads TRBD1 or TRBD2 (6 bases each). Trimming removed 2 bases from V and 7 bases from J, with 13 bases in between. CDR3 length: 13 residues. Per the germline V gene, CDR1 is SGHNT and CDR2 is YYREEE (reference sequence). The CDR3, as DNA: TGTGCCAGCAGCTTCAGGGGCCGGGGGGAGCAGTACTTC. Protein sequence: CASSFRGRGEQYF.

The chain combines TRBV3-1 (or the pseudogene TRBV3-2) with TRBJ2-3; 9 bases fit TRBD2. The CDR3 extends over 14 amino acids. Looked up from germline, CDR1 is LGHDT and CDR2 is YNNKEL (reference sequence). Unmatched junction bases numbered 10, after V lost 11 bases and J lost 4 bases. CDR3 bases: TGTGCCCTTCAGGGTAGCGGGGGCCCAGATACGCAGTATTTT. Amino acid sequence: CALQGSGGPDTQYF.

V and J are TRBV2 and TRBJ2-1; 7 nucleotides align to TRBD1. V shed 4 bases and J 9 bases; nucleotides not matched to a gene: 9. From germline, CDR1 is SNHLY and CDR2 FYNNEI. The CDR3 length is 14 residues. The CDR3 loop is CASSGRQGLGEQFF. CDR3 nucleotides: TGTGCCAGCAGTGGGAGACAGGGTCTTGGTGAGCAGTTCTTC.

This chain connects TRBV12-3 or TRBV12-4 to TRBJ2-1; a possible D gene is TRBD2 (6 bases). Trimming stripped 4 bases from V and 12 bases from J, with 10 bases between. The CDR3 sequence is 11 residues long. The CDR3 DNA is TGTGCCAGCAGTTGGGGGGATAGGCAGTTCTTC. Protein: CASSWGDRQFF.

The V gene is TRBV7-2, the J gene TRBJ1-4; TRBD1 aligns across 8 bases. Germline V gene data show CDR1 as SGHTA and CDR2 as FQGNSA. V lost 4 bases, J lost 8 bases, and 6 bases stayed unmatched. This CDR3 spans 14 amino acids. In DNA, the CDR3 is TGTGCCAGCAGCTCCGGGACAGGAAGGGAAAAACTGTTTTTT. Translating it yields CASSSGTGREKLFF.

This rearrangement joins TRBV30 to TRBJ2-1; D remains ambiguous. The V gene lost 0 bases and the J gene lost 7 bases, with 13 bases spanning the gap. CDR3 length: 14 residues. Germline CDR1 GTSNPN, CDR2 SVGIG (reference sequence). For the CDR3, the DNA is TGTGCCTGGAGTGTACGGGTTTCAGTAAATGAGCAGTTCTTC. Translated, it gives CAWSVRVSVNEQFF.